The present T cell receptor beta chain was sequenced within a study of T cell repertoires in aging, cancer and after chemotherapy. Turning to the study itself: Patients with glioblastoma brain tumors were sampled before and after temozolomide-based therapy. General observations from the study: In cancer patients, declining TCR diversity with age involved lost richness and lost evenness. In each cancer cohort, median generation probability increased across chemotherapy, suggesting thymic output rebounded.

This clonotype was picked up a small number of times. Antigen specificity is unknown. A mixed TRB-A/B primer pool amplified rearranged TRB by multiplex touch-down PCR. Using its own MiXCR run on the multiplex PCR reads, TCRdb lists one record per CDR3 protein. The table shows around 1,700 distinct CDR3 sequences, with around 35% occurring only once. TCR beta rearrangements were amplified from peripheral blood genomic DNA. The CDR3 contains 17 residues. Germline trimming cut 0 bases from V and 10 bases from J; bases unmatched to any gene: 18. Germline V lookup: CDR1 SGHDT, CDR2 YYEEEE. The chain employs TRBV5-6 and TRBJ2-5; 7 nucleotides line up with TRBD1. Sequencing was done on a sample of blood. The clonotype originates from a human donor with a solid tumor. The donor label of this sample is uncertain. The CDR3 spells CASSLGTPGQTHWIQYF. The CDR3 nucleotides read TGTGCCAGCAGCTTGGGAACTCCGGGACAGACCCATTGGATCCAGTACTTC.